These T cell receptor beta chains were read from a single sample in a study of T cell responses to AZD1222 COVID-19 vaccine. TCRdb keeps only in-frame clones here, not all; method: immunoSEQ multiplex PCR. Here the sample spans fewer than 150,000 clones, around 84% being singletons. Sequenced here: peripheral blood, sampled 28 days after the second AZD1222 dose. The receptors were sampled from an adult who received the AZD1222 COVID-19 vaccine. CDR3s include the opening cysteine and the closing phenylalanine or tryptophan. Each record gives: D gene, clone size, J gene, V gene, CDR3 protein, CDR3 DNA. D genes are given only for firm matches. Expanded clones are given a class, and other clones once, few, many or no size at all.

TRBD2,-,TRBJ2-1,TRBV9,CASSSGVTAGGPYEQFF,TGTGCCAGCAGCTCAGGGGTTACGGCGGGGGGGCCCTATGAGCAGTTCTTC
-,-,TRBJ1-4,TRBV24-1,CATSSGVVGQFYEKLFF,TGTGCCACCAGTAGCGGGGTGGTTGGTCAATTTTACGAAAAACTGTTTTTT
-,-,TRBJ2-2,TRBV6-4,CASSDSDTGELFF,TGTGCCAGCAGTGACTCAGACACCGGGGAGCTGTTTTTT
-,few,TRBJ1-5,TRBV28,CASSVTGSGQPQHF,TGTGCCAGCAGTGTCACAGGTTCGGGTCAGCCCCAGCATTTT
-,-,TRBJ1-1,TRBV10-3,CAISQNTEAFF,TGTGCCATCTCACAGAACACTGAAGCTTTCTTT
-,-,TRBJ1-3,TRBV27,CASSSARPGNTIYF,TGTGCCAGCAGTTCAGCCCGGCCCGGAAACACCATATATTTT
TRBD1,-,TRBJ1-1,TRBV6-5,CASRQTGGTEAFF,TGTGCCAGCAGGCAAACAGGGGGGACTGAAGCTTTCTTT
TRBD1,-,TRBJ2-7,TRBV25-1,CASSDWQGASYEQYF,TGTGCCAGCAGTGACTGGCAGGGGGCATCCTACGAGCAGTACTTC
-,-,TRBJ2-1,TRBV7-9,CASSRDQYNEQFF,TGTGCCAGCAGCCGGGATCAATACAATGAGCAGTTCTTC
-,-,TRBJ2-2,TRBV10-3,CAISDGGTDVANTGELFF,TGTGCCATCAGTGATGGGGGTACTGACGTCGCGAACACCGGGGAGCTGTTTTTT
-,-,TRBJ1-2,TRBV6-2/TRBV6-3,CASSNNREAFYGYTF,TGTGCCAGCAGCAACAACCGGGAGGCCTTCTATGGCTACACCTTC
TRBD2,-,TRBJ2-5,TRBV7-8,CASSLWGRMASGRSQETQYF,TGTGCCAGCAGCTTATGGGGGCGGATGGCTAGCGGGCGGTCCCAAGAGACCCAGTACTTC
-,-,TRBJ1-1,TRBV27,CASSLEGIKNTEAFF,TGTGCCAGCAGTTTAGAGGGGATCAAGAACACTGAAGCTTTCTTT
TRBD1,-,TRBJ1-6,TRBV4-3,CASSQNGQGNSPLHF,TGCGCCAGCAGCCAGAATGGACAGGGGAATTCACCCCTCCACTTT
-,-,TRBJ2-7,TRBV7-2,CASSLGPREQYF,TGTGCCAGCAGCTTAGGTCCTCGCGAGCAGTACTTC
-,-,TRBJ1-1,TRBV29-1,CSVMGQTNTEAFF,TGCAGCGTTATGGGACAAACGAACACTGAAGCTTTCTTT
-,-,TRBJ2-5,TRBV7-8,CASSFGRGQETQYF,TGTGCCAGCAGCTTCGGACGGGGGCAAGAGACCCAGTACTTC
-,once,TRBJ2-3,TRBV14,CASSQGGADTQYF,TGTGCCAGCAGCCAAGGAGGAGCAGATACGCAGTATTTT
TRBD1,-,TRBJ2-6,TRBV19,CASSLGQGPVGANVLTF,TGTGCCAGTAGTCTGGGACAGGGGCCTGTGGGGGCCAACGTCCTGACTTTC
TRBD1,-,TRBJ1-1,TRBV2,CASNPQGAKTEAFF,TGTGCCAGCAACCCACAGGGGGCTAAGACTGAAGCTTTCTTT
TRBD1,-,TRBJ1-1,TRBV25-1,CASRQGSVPEAFF,TGTGCCAGCCGACAGGGGAGTGTGCCTGAAGCTTTCTTT
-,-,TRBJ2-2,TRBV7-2,CASRGDVGELFF,TGTGCCAGCCGCGGGGACGTCGGGGAGCTGTTTTTT
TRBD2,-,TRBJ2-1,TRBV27,CASSSWTSGDHEQFF,TGTGCCAGCAGTTCCTGGACTAGCGGGGATCATGAGCAGTTCTTC
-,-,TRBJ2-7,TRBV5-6,CASSSPGRWDVPSYEQYF,TGTGCCAGCAGCTCCCCGGGCAGGTGGGACGTTCCCTCCTACGAGCAGTACTTC
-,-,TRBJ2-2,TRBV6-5,CASSYSASATGELFF,TGTGCCAGCAGTTACTCCGCTAGCGCTACCGGGGAGCTGTTTTTT
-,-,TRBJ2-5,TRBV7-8,CASSPAGYQETQYF,TGTGCCAGCTCGCCGGCGGGATACCAAGAGACCCAGTACTTC
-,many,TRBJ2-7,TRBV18,CASSLGAQTYEQYF,TGTGCCAGCTCACTTGGGGCTCAGACCTACGAGCAGTACTTC
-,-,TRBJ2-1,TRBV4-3,CASSQVPQGHSYNEQFF,TGCGCCAGCAGCCAAGTACCCCAGGGCCATAGCTACAATGAGCAGTTCTTC
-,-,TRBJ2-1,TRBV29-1,CSGGAVDYNEQFF,TGCAGCGGAGGGGCAGTAGACTACAATGAGCAGTTCTTC
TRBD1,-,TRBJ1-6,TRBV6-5,CASRRTGANSPLHF,TGTGCCAGCAGAAGGACAGGGGCGAATTCACCCCTCCACTTT
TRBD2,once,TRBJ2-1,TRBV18,CASSFRTSGRALVYNEQFF,TGTGCCAGCTCATTCCGGACTAGCGGGAGGGCTTTGGTTTACAATGAGCAGTTCTTC
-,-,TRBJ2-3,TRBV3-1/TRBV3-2,CASSQDGAGFTDTQYF,TGTGCCAGCAGCCAAGACGGCGCGGGGTTCACAGATACGCAGTATTTT
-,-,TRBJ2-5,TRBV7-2,CASSLASETQYF,TGTGCCAGCAGCTTAGCGTCCGAGACCCAGTACTTC
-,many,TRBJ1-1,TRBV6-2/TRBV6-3,CASSYSTGTEAFF,TGTGCCAGCAGTTACTCGACGGGCACTGAAGCTTTCTTT
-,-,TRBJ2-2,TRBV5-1,CASSFFSGIDTGELFF,TGCGCCAGCAGCTTTTTTAGCGGTATAGACACCGGGGAGCTGTTTTTT
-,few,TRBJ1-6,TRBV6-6,CASSLGGVGSPLHF,TGTGCCAGCAGTCTCGGGGGGGTAGGTTCACCCCTCCACTTT
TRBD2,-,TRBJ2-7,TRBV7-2,CASSLSTSGGEEQYF,TGTGCCAGCAGCTTATCTACAAGCGGGGGAGAGGAGCAGTACTTC
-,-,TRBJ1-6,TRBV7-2,CASSLLDTDSPLHF,TGTGCCAGCAGCTTACTGGACACAGATTCACCCCTCCACTTT
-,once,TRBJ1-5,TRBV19,CASTHYHNSNQPQHF,TGTGCCAGTACCCACTACCACAATAGCAATCAGCCCCAGCATTTT
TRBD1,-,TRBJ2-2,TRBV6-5,CASSPGQGRVFF,TGTGCCAGCAGTCCGGGACAGGGGAGGGTGTTTTTT
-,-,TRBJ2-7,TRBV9,CASSVGVLPTYEQYF,TGTGCCAGCAGCGTAGGTGTACTCCCAACCTACGAGCAGTACTTC
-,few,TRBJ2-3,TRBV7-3,CASSPSSRGDTQYF,TGTGCCAGCAGCCCTAGCTCCAGGGGAGATACGCAGTATTTT
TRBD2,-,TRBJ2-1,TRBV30,CASNRGLAGHNEQFF,TGTGCCTCCAACCGGGGCCTAGCGGGCCACAATGAGCAGTTCTTC
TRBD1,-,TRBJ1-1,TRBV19,CASSPLGTGMNTEAFF,TGTGCCAGTAGTCCCCTCGGGACAGGGATGAACACTGAAGCTTTCTTT
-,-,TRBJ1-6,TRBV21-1,CASSKKGKEYSPLHF,TGTGCCAGCAGTAAGAAGGGGAAGGAATATTCACCCCTCCACTTT
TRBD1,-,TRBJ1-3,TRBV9,CASSLTPGTGGYGNTIYF,TGTGCCAGCAGCCTAACTCCCGGGACAGGGGGCTATGGAAACACCATATATTTT
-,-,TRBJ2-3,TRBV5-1,CASSLRPSAVPRDTQYF,TGCGCCAGCAGCTTGAGGCCTAGCGCCGTGCCGCGGGATACGCAGTATTTT
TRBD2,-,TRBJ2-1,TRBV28,CASSTAGVPNEQFF,TGTGCCAGCAGTACAGCGGGAGTACCCAATGAGCAGTTCTTC
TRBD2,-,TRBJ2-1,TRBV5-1,CASSSRLAGLGSYNEQFF,TGCGCCAGCAGCTCCAGACTAGCGGGATTGGGGTCCTACAATGAGCAGTTCTTC
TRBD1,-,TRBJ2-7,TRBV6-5,CALRGLTGDGEQYF,TGTGCCCTAAGAGGCCTGACAGGGGATGGCGAGCAGTACTTC